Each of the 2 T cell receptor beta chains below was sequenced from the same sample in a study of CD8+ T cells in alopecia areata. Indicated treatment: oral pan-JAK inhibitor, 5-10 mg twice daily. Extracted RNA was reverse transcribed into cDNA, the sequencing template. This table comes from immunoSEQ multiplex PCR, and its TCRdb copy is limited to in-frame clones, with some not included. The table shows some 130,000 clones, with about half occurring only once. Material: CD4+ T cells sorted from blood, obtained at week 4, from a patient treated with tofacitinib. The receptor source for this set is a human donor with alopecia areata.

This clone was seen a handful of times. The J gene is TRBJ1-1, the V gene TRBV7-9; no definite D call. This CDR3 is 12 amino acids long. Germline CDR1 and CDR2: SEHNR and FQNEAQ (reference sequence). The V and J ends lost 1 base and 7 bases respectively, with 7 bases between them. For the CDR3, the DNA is TGTGCCAGCAGCTTAGTTTGGTATGAAGCTTTCTTT. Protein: CASSLVWYEAFF.

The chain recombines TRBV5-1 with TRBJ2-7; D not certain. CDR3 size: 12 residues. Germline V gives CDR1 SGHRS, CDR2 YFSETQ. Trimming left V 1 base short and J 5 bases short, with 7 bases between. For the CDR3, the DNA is TGCGCCAGCAGCTTGACACAGAACGAGCAGTACTTC. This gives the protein CASSLTQNEQYF. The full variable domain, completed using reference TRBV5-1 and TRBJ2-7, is KAGVTQTPRYLIKTRGQQVTLSCSPISGHRSVSWYQQTPGQGLQFLFEYFSETQRNKGNFPGRFSGRQFSNSRSEMNVSTLELGDSALYLCASSLTQNEQYFGPGTRLTVT.